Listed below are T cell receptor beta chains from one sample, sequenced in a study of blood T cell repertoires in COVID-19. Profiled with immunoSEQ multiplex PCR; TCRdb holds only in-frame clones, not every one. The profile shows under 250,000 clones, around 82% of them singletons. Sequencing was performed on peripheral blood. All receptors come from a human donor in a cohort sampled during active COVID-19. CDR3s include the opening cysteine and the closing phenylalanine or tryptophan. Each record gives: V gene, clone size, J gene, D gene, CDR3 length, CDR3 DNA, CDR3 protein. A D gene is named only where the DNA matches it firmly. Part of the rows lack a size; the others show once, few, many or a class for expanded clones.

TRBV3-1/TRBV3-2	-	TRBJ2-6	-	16	TGTGCCAGCAGCCAATACTGGAGCTCTGGGGCCAACGTCCTGACTTTC	CASSQYWSSGANVLTF
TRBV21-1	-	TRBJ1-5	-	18	TGTGCCAGCCGGAAGATCATACAGGGGCGAGGGAGCAATCAGCCCCAGCATTTT	CASRKIIQGRGSNQPQHF
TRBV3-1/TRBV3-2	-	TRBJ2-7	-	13	TGTGCCAGCAGCCAAGGCAGTGGCACTATACAGTACTTC	CASSQGSGTIQYF
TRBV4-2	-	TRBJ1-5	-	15	TGTGCCAGCAGCCTGGACAGCCATAGCAATCAGCCCCAGCATTTT	CASSLDSHSNQPQHF
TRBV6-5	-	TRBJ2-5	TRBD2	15	TGTGCCAGCATAGATAGCGGGGGGGGCCAAGAGACCCAGTACTTC	CASIDSGGGQETQYF
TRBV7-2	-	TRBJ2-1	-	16	TGTGCCAGCAGCTTAGCGCGGTGGCGGTCGGGTAATGAGCAGTTCTTC	CASSLARWRSGNEQFF
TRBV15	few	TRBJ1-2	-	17	TGTGCCACCAGCAGAGACCGGGATATGTTAGCTAACTATGGCTACACCTTC	CATSRDRDMLANYGYTF
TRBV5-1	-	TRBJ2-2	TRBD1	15	TGCGCCAGCAGCCCCGGGACAGGGCCCTCCCGGGAGCTGTTTTTT	CASSPGTGPSRELFF
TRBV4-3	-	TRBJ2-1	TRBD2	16	TGCGCCAGCAGCTCCGCCGGGGGGGTGGGTAGGAATGAGCAGTTCTTC	CASSSAGGVGRNEQFF
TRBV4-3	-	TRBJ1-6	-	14	TGCGCCAGCAGCCTTAAGGGGAACCATTCACCCCTCCACTTT	CASSLKGNHSPLHF
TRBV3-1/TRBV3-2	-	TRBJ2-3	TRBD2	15	TGTGCCAGCAGCCGAGATGGGACTAACACAGATACGCAGTATTTT	CASSRDGTNTDTQYF
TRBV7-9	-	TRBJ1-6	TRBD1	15	TGTGCCAGCAGCCCGAATGAGGGGGCTCTTTCACCCCTCCACTTT	CASSPNEGALSPLHF